This TCR beta chain was profiled in a study of blood T cells in healthy people across ages. Notes on the study in general: Diversity of TCR beta correlated strongly with naive T cell percentage. A greater number of naive CD4+ cells and higher diversity distinguished long-lived donors from aged donors.

Trimming took 5 bases from V and 3 from J, leaving 17 bases between them. Germline CDR1 SGHTA, CDR2 FQGNSA. The CDR3 totals 15 residues. The second PCR ran roughly 7 to 11 cycles with a sample-barcoded 5' primer and J-beta primers. Each CDR3 protein gets one entry after TCRdb re-called the 5' RACE reads with MiXCR. The table includes 550,000 to 600,000 distinct CDR3 sequences, roughly 48% detected once. In its sample, this clonotype was seen a few times. Its antigen is currently unknown. The source is a man older than 75 in good health. Sequences were obtained from blood. The chain recombines TRBV7-2 with TRBJ2-7; no firm D call. CDR3 coding DNA: TGTGCCAGCAGCGCCCTCCCGGCTGCCCACTACGAGCAGTACTTC. It is translated as CASSALPAAHYEQYF.